The rows below give T cell receptor beta chains drawn from one sample of a study of shared clonotypes between healthy human individuals. Here immunoSEQ multiplex PCR was the method, and the copy in TCRdb shows in-frame clones only, minus some. The table lists just over 2,000,000 clones, 85% to 95% of them singletons. The sequenced sample consisted of naive CD4+ T cells sorted from blood. All receptors derive from a man between 18 and 35 years old in good health. Each CDR3 is given with its conserved first and last residue. D genes are given only for firm matches. Some rows have no size entry. The others give once, few or many, or a class for an expanded clone.

d_gene,j_gene,v_gene,abundance,CDR3aa,CDR3nt
-,TRBJ2-1,TRBV7-2,-,CASSWWGNEQFF,TGTGCCAGCAGCTGGTGGGGAAATGAGCAGTTCTTC
-,TRBJ1-2,TRBV6-6,-,CASTVTGSRDVHGYTF,TGTGCCAGCACCGTTACGGGGTCCAGGGACGTTCATGGCTACACCTTC
-,TRBJ2-1,TRBV5-7,-,CASSFRVGSSYNEQFF,TGTGCCAGCAGCTTTAGGGTGGGCAGCTCCTACAATGAGCAGTTCTTC
-,TRBJ2-3,TRBV10-1,-,CASSESNGQDTQYF,TGCGCCAGCAGTGAGTCGAACGGACAAGATACGCAGTATTTT
-,TRBJ2-1,TRBV4-1,-,CASSPPVQGRYNEQFF,TGCGCCAGCAGCCCACCCGTGCAGGGCCGGTACAATGAGCAGTTCTTC
-,TRBJ1-2,TRBV27,-,CASSFGRPRFNYGYTF,TGTGCCAGCAGTTTCGGTCGTCCACGATTTAACTATGGCTACACCTTC
TRBD1,TRBJ1-2,TRBV19,-,CASTRDSLGYGYTF,TGTGCCAGTACCAGGGACAGTCTAGGCTATGGCTACACCTTC
TRBD1,TRBJ2-7,TRBV30,few,CAWNRGSYEQYF,TGTGCCTGGAACAGGGGCTCCTACGAGCAGTACTTC
TRBD1,TRBJ2-7,TRBV7-8,-,CASSLPPATGVIHEQYF,TGTGCCAGCAGCTTACCCCCCGCGACAGGGGTAATTCACGAGCAGTACTTC
TRBD1,TRBJ1-6,TRBV6-6,-,CASRNRGQGASPLHF,TGTGCCAGCAGGAATCGGGGACAGGGGGCTTCACCCCTCCACTTT
-,TRBJ1-1,TRBV19,-,CASSNAAGNTEAFF,TGTGCCAGTAGTAACGCCGCGGGGAACACTGAAGCTTTCTTT
TRBD2,TRBJ2-7,TRBV5-1,-,CASSLSASGSYEQYF,TGCGCCAGCAGCTTGTCGGCTAGCGGCTCGTACGAGCAGTACTTC
-,TRBJ2-3,TRBV5-1,-,CASSSNNPESDTQYF,TGCGCCAGCAGCTCTAATAACCCCGAATCAGATACGCAGTATTTT
-,TRBJ1-1,TRBV6-5,once,CASGEDTLDTEAFF,TGTGCCAGCGGGGAAGACACCTTGGACACTGAAGCTTTCTTT
TRBD1,TRBJ1-2,TRBV6-5,-,CASRSGTGGSNGYTF,TGTGCCAGCAGATCCGGGACAGGGGGTTCTAATGGCTACACCTTC
-,TRBJ1-4,TRBV5-1,-,CASSTGTIATNEKLFF,TGCGCCAGCAGCACCGGGACGATTGCAACTAATGAAAAACTGTTTTTT
TRBD2,TRBJ2-1,TRBV5-6,-,CASSSSGTSVNNEQFF,TGTGCCAGCAGCTCATCCGGGACTAGCGTAAACAATGAGCAGTTCTTC
-,TRBJ2-5,TRBV4-3,-,CASSKNRGETQYF,TGCGCCAGCAGCAAAAACCGGGGGGAGACCCAGTACTTC
TRBD1,TRBJ1-3,TRBV6-5,-,CASSSDRTGNTIYF,TGTGCCAGCAGTTCGGACAGGACTGGAAACACCATATATTTT
-,TRBJ2-7,TRBV6-5,-,CASSYRESAYEQYF,TGTGCCAGCAGTTACCGAGAGAGTGCCTACGAGCAGTACTTC
TRBD2,TRBJ2-5,TRBV19,-,CASSISGNQETQYF,TGTGCCAGTAGTATTAGCGGGAACCAAGAGACCCAGTACTTC
-,TRBJ2-2,TRBV9,-,CASSVSGGDTGELFF,TGTGCCAGCAGCGTATCAGGCGGTGACACCGGGGAGCTGTTTTTT
-,TRBJ1-5,TRBV30,once,CAWSRSSNQPQHF,TGTGCCTGGAGCCGATCTAGCAATCAGCCCCAGCATTTT
-,TRBJ2-5,TRBV7-2,once,CASSLSLASIEETQYF,TGTGCCAGCAGCTTATCATTAGCGTCCATCGAAGAGACCCAGTACTTC
-,TRBJ1-1,TRBV10-2,-,CASIIIGQLNTEAFF,TGCGCCAGCATTATTATTGGGCAGTTGAACACTGAAGCTTTCTTT
-,TRBJ2-5,TRBV30,-,CAWTARVQETQYF,TGTGCCTGGACCGCCCGGGTACAAGAGACCCAGTACTTC
-,TRBJ2-2,TRBV5-8,-,CASSVPRQVPGELFF,TGTGCCAGCAGCGTACCCCGACAGGTACCCGGGGAGCTGTTTTTT
TRBD2,TRBJ2-2,TRBV18,-,CASSPSGLAGGAGELFF,TGTGCCAGCTCACCATCCGGACTAGCGGGGGGCGCCGGGGAGCTGTTTTTT
-,TRBJ1-1,TRBV6-1,-,CASSEALQADEAFF,TGTGCCAGCAGTGAAGCGCTTCAGGCAGATGAAGCTTTCTTT
-,TRBJ2-7,TRBV27,-,CASSLNSRGPYVGDEQYF,TGTGCCAGCAGTTTAAATTCCAGGGGACCCTACGTTGGGGACGAGCAGTACTTC
TRBD2,TRBJ2-7,TRBV5-4,-,CASSLGPGLAGGPSYEQYF,TGTGCCAGCAGCTTAGGCCCGGGACTAGCGGGAGGGCCGTCCTACGAGCAGTACTTC
TRBD2,TRBJ2-7,TRBV6-6,-,CASSRRGSGVYEQYF,TGTGCCAGCAGTCGTCGAGGTAGCGGGGTTTACGAGCAGTACTTC
-,TRBJ1-1,TRBV4-3,-,CASSQLRGGNTEAFF,TGCGCCAGCAGCCAACTCCGTGGGGGGAACACTGAAGCTTTCTTT
-,TRBJ2-2,TRBV4-1,-,CASSQDSGRNTGELFF,TGCGCCAGCAGCCAAGACAGCGGTCGTAACACCGGGGAGCTGTTTTTT
TRBD1,TRBJ2-3,TRBV5-1,-,CASSLPGTGREGGTQYF,TGCGCCAGCAGCTTGCCTGGGACAGGGAGAGAGGGGGGTACGCAGTATTTT
-,TRBJ1-4,TRBV10-3,-,CAIRDSGTSNEKLFF,TGTGCCATCAGAGATTCCGGGACAAGTAATGAAAAACTGTTTTTT
TRBD1,TRBJ1-2,TRBV6-1,-,CASSKQGAGYGYTF,TGTGCCAGCAGTAAACAGGGGGCTGGCTATGGCTACACCTTC
-,TRBJ2-7,TRBV19,few,CATARFNEQYF,TGTGCCACGGCCAGGTTCAACGAGCAGTACTTC
-,TRBJ1-1,TRBV18,-,CASSLQQNTEAFF,TGTGCCAGCTCACTCCAGCAGAACACTGAAGCTTTCTTT
-,TRBJ1-1,TRBV6-5,-,CASSYPTGTGGTEAFF,TGTGCCAGCAGTTATCCGACCGGAACCGGGGGCACTGAAGCTTTCTTT
TRBD2,TRBJ2-1,TRBV9,-,CASSRAGVSNEQFF,TGTGCCAGCAGCAGGGCGGGAGTGTCCAATGAGCAGTTCTTC
TRBD2,TRBJ2-3,TRBV2,-,CASSPIRGGSSDTQYF,TGTGCCAGCAGCCCGATCCGGGGGGGCAGCTCAGATACGCAGTATTTT
-,TRBJ2-7,TRBV11-2,-,CASSRLRGGVTYEQYF,TGTGCCAGCAGCCGCTTACGCGGCGGGGTAACCTACGAGCAGTACTTC
-,TRBJ2-7,TRBV19,once,CASSSLIGEQYF,TGTGCCAGTAGTTCCTTGATTGGCGAGCAGTACTTC
-,TRBJ2-3,TRBV30,-,CAWSTGDTLQSDTQYF,TGTGCCTGGAGTACTGGGGACACGCTGCAATCAGATACGCAGTATTTT
-,TRBJ1-6,TRBV7-2,-,CASSPGLLNSPLHF,TGTGCCAGCAGTCCCGGTCTTCTTAATTCACCCCTCCACTTT
-,TRBJ2-2,TRBV5-1,-,CASSLGRTGELFF,TGCGCCAGCAGCTTGGGACGTACCGGGGAGCTGTTTTTT
TRBD2,TRBJ2-7,TRBV7-2,-,CASSSKLAGGGEQYF,TGTGCCAGCAGCTCCAAACTAGCGGGAGGAGGCGAGCAGTACTTC
TRBD1,TRBJ1-2,TRBV7-9,-,CASSNSGGSYTF,TGTGCCAGCAGCAACTCAGGGGGTAGCTACACCTTC
TRBD2,TRBJ2-3,TRBV29-1,-,CSTSGNTDTQYF,TGCAGCACTAGCGGGAACACAGATACGCAGTATTTT